Listed here are 26 T cell receptor beta chains from one sample, sequenced in a study of cytomegalovirus exposure and HLA in healthy donors (TCRdb year 2017). The library was obtained by the immunoSEQ multiplex PCR assay. The multiplex PCR relied on a mix of 60 forward primers for TCR Vbeta segments and 13 reverse primers for TCR Jbeta segments. Entries here come from immuneACCESS through TCRdb and include only in-frame sequences with V and J called. Some clones fail to appear in such tables; in the studies checked, an unresolved V gene covers under half of the shortfall, and the cause of the remainder is unknown. A total of 130,000 or so clones appear in this sample, around four fifths of them only once. The ten biggest clones cover 1.5% of the sample. Sequencing was performed on PBMCs. The origin of the receptors is a man in his forties in good health and CMV-seronegative.

This clone was recorded a few times. The rearrangement uses TRBV13 and TRBJ2-1; TRBD2 agrees at 9 bases. CDR3 length equals 19 residues. The J segment lost 0 bases and the V segment lost 2 bases, leaving 11 bases of the junction unmatched. CDR1 PRHDT and CDR2 FYEKMQ come from the germline V gene (reference sequence). CDR3 bases: TGTGCCAGCAGCTTAAGGGGCCTAGCGGGATGGAGCTCCTACAATGAGCAGTTCTTC. This sequence encodes CASSLRGLAGWSSYNEQFF.

The chain employs TRBV6-1 and TRBJ2-7; a weak D match, TRBD2 (5 bases). The CDR3 is 11 amino acids. The germline V gene encodes CDR1 MNHNS and CDR2 SASEGT. Trimming stripped 5 bases from V and 6 bases from J, with 8 bases between. CDR3 in amino acids: CASSLEGEQYF. The CDR3 DNA reads TGTGCCAGCAGTCTCGAGGGCGAGCAGTACTTC.

The CDR3 loop is CACASGNTEAFF. CDR3 DNA: TGTGCCTGCGCTTCAGGGAACACTGAAGCTTTCTTT. The chain employs TRBV30 and TRBJ1-1; D call uncertain. Germline CDR1 and CDR2: GTSNPN and SVGIG (reference sequence). The CDR3 contains 12 residues. V was clipped by 6 bases and J by 1 base, with 9 bases between them.

J is TRBJ1-1 and V is TRBV7-9; a possible D gene is TRBD1 (6 bases). The germline V gene encodes CDR1 SEHNR and CDR2 FQNEAQ (reference sequence). V was trimmed by 5 bases and J by 0 bases, leaving 13 bases between them. This CDR3 region has 15 residues. The CDR3 region is CASSHWDTMNTEAFF. The CDR3 region has the DNA TGTGCCAGCAGCCACTGGGACACTATGAACACTGAAGCTTTCTTT. Drawing the rest from reference TRBV7-9 and TRBJ1-1, the complete variable domain is DTGVSQNPRHKITKRGQNVTFRCDPISEHNRLYWYRQTLGQGPEFLTYFQNEAQLEKSRLLSDRFSAERPKGSFSTLEIQRTEQGDSAMYLCASSHWDTMNTEAFFGQGTRLTVV.

The count of this clone is one. The chain joins TRBV29-1 to TRBJ1-2, with 12 bases identical to TRBD1. The junction had 6 bases not matched to a gene; V was cut back by 4 bases and J by 6 bases. The V gene's germline CDR1 is SQVTM and CDR2 ANQGSEA. The CDR3 has 14 residues. The CDR3 sequence is CSVATGTGGDGYTF. CDR3 sequence (DNA): TGCAGCGTTGCTACCGGGACAGGGGGCGATGGCTACACCTTC.

J is TRBJ1-5 and V is TRBV6-5; D remains unclear. The CDR3 is 15 residues long. The V and J ends lost 2 bases and 1 base respectively, with 9 bases between them. Germline CDR1 MNHEY, CDR2 SVGAGI. The CDR3 region has the DNA TGTGCCAGCAGTTACCAGGTTGGAAGCAATCAGCCCCAGCATTTT. Translated, it gives CASSYQVGSNQPQHF.

V is TRBV7-9 and J is TRBJ1-1; 7 bases agree with TRBD1. V dropped 5 bases and J dropped 2; count of bases not matched to a gene: 14. CDR1 is SEHNR, CDR2 FQNEAQ, per germline (reference sequence). The CDR3 loop spans 17 amino acids. Written as DNA, the CDR3 is TGTGCCAGCAGCCATGCGTGGGGACAGAGGGGAAACACTGAAGCTTTCTTT. Encoded protein: CASSHAWGQRGNTEAFF.

This chain joins TRBV14 and TRBJ1-1; D might be TRBD1 (6 bases). The CDR3 spans 16 residues. The germline gives CDR1 SGHDN, CDR2 FVKESK. V gave up 2 bases and J gave up 6 bases, with 19 bases separating them. CDR3 bases: TGTGCCAGCAGCCAAATTCAAACAGGGATTGGCGCTGAAGCTTTCTTT. This sequence encodes CASSQIQTGIGAEAFF.

This clone was recorded only once. The chain combines TRBV19 with TRBJ2-2; D is perhaps TRBD1 (6 bases). Germline loops: CDR1 LNHDA, CDR2 SQIVND (reference sequence). Between the trimmed V and J ends, which lost 3 bases and 4 bases, there was a span of 12 bases. This CDR3 spans 15 amino acids. The CDR3 region is CASSMGHPGTGELFF. CDR3 DNA: TGTGCCAGTAGTATGGGACACCCGGGCACCGGGGAGCTGTTTTTT.

V gene TRBV5-1 combines with J gene TRBJ2-7; 9 bases map to TRBD2. V lost 2 bases to trimming and J lost 3 bases; unmatched junction nucleotides: 0. The CDR3 is 13 amino acids. CDR1 is SGHRS and CDR2 is YFSETQ in the germline V gene. The CDR3 is CASSFSGGYEQYF. CDR3 DNA: TGCGCCAGCAGCTTTAGCGGGGGCTACGAGCAGTACTTC.

This chain links TRBV7-9 with TRBJ2-7; D is perhaps TRBD1 (6 bases). V lost 5 bases, J lost 0 bases, and 17 bases lay in between. Germline V gives CDR1 SEHNR, CDR2 FQNEAQ (reference sequence). The CDR3 extends over 16 amino acids. As DNA, the CDR3 is TGTGCCAGCAGCGGTCCCAGGGGCGCGGGCTCCTACGAGCAGTACTTC. Its translation is CASSGPRGAGSYEQYF. The full variable domain, in which reference TRBV7-9 and TRBJ2-7 provide the parts outside the CDR3, is DTGVSQNPRHKITKRGQNVTFRCDPISEHNRLYWYRQTLGQGPEFLTYFQNEAQLEKSRLLSDRFSAERPKGSFSTLEIQRTEQGDSAMYLCASSGPRGAGSYEQYFGPGTRLTVT.

The chain combines TRBV5-1 with TRBJ1-1; tentative D call: TRBD1 (5 bases). The CDR3 extends over 17 amino acids. Germline lookup yields CDR1 SGHRS and CDR2 YFSETQ. The V end was cut by 4 bases, the J end by 0 bases, with 19 bases between. The CDR3 spells CASSPGHGRALNTEAFF. The CDR3 nucleotides read TGCGCCAGCAGCCCCGGACACGGCCGTGCCCTGAACACTGAAGCTTTCTTT. The full variable domain, in which reference TRBV5-1 and TRBJ1-1 provide the parts outside the CDR3, is KAGVTQTPRYLIKTRGQQVTLSCSPISGHRSVSWYQQTPGQGLQFLFEYFSETQRNKGNFPGRFSGRQFSNSRSEMNVSTLELGDSALYLCASSPGHGRALNTEAFFGQGTRLTVV.

The chain combines TRBV4-1 with TRBJ2-7; possibly TRBD1 for D (6 bases). CDR1 and CDR2 (germline): MGHRA, YSYEKL. V was shortened by 2 bases and J by 2 bases, with 13 bases between the two germline ends. The CDR3 is made up of 15 amino acids. The CDR3 is CASSQWGPGAYEQYF. The CDR3, as DNA: TGCGCCAGCAGCCAATGGGGTCCAGGGGCCTACGAGCAGTACTTC.

This rearrangement joins TRBV7-9 to TRBJ1-1, with D unclear. V gave up 3 bases and J gave up 0 bases, with 5 bases separating them. The germline V gene encodes CDR1 SEHNR and CDR2 FQNEAQ (reference sequence). CDR3 length: 13 residues. The CDR3 region is CASSFTMNTEAFF. For the CDR3, the DNA is TGTGCCAGCAGCTTTACAATGAACACTGAAGCTTTCTTT.

This chain joins TRBV15 and TRBJ1-2; perhaps TRBD1 as D (6 bases). With 0 bases removed from V and 6 bases from J, the gap between germline ends came to 8 bases. CDR1 and CDR2 (germline): LNHNV, YYDKDF (reference sequence). The CDR3 contains 13 residues. In DNA form, the CDR3 reads TGTGCCACCAGCAGAGAACAGGGTAATGGCTACACCTTC. Protein: CATSREQGNGYTF.

This chain joins TRBV10-3 and TRBJ2-1, with 13 bases lining up with TRBD2. Germline V gene sequence: CDR1 ENHRY, CDR2 SYGVKD. The ends lost 6 bases at V and 0 bases at J; junction bases unmatched: 8. CDR3 length: 18 amino acids. CDR3 sequence (DNA): TGTGCCATCAGGTCCGGGACTAGCGGGACTTACTCCTACAATGAGCAGTTCTTC. Translated, it gives CAIRSGTSGTYSYNEQFF.

The chain joins TRBV18 to TRBJ1-6; TRBD1 matches 7 bases. The CDR3 covers 14 residues. CDR1 is KGHSH and CDR2 is LQKENI in the germline V gene. Unmatched junction bases numbered 5, after V lost 3 bases and J lost 9 bases. The CDR3 DNA reads as TGTGCCAGCTCACCGCAGGGGGGAGGTTCACCCCTCCACTTT. Its protein is CASSPQGGGSPLHF.

This sequence joins TRBV9 and TRBJ2-5, with 9 bases identical to TRBD1. CDR1 is SGDLS and CDR2 is YYNGEE in the germline V gene. The CDR3 spans 15 residues. Trimming cost V 3 bases and J 5 bases; bases outside gene matches: 8. The CDR3 DNA reads as TGTGCCAGCAGCGCCCCGGACAGGGGTTTGGAGACCCAGTACTTC. It encodes CASSAPDRGLETQYF.

The rearrangement links TRBV5-1 to TRBJ2-5; TRBD2 agrees at 8 bases. This CDR3 comprises 17 residues. Per germline, CDR1 SGHRS and CDR2 YFSETQ. Trimming at V came to 0 bases and at J to 5 bases, leaving 12 bases not matched to a gene. CDR3 region: CASSLGSGATPIETQYF. The CDR3, as DNA: TGCGCCAGCAGCTTGGGTAGCGGGGCCACCCCGATTGAGACCCAGTACTTC. The entire variable domain, with the rest obtained from reference TRBV5-1 and TRBJ2-5, is as follows: KAGVTQTPRYLIKTRGQQVTLSCSPISGHRSVSWYQQTPGQGLQFLFEYFSETQRNKGNFPGRFSGRQFSNSRSEMNVSTLELGDSALYLCASSLGSGATPIETQYFGPGTRLLVL.

Only a few counts were recorded for this clone. This chain joins TRBV11-2 and TRBJ2-3; 10 nucleotides align to TRBD2. Per the germline V gene, CDR1 is SGHAT and CDR2 is FQNNGV. V trimming: 3 bases; J trimming: 0 bases; junction bases outside the gene matches: 0. The CDR3 has 15 residues. CDR3 bases: TGTGCCAGCAGCTTGACTAGCGGGAGCACAGATACGCAGTATTTT. It translates to CASSLTSGSTDTQYF.

The chain is built from TRBV7-8 and TRBJ1-5; D gene ambiguous. The V end was cut by 2 bases, the J end by 0 bases, with 17 bases between. The CDR3 is 18 residues long. Looked up from germline, CDR1 is SGHVS and CDR2 is FQNEAQ. The CDR3 sequence: CASSLIVAPRNSNQPQHF. The CDR3 DNA sequence: TGTGCCAGCAGCTTAATTGTAGCCCCCAGAAATAGCAATCAGCCCCAGCATTTT.

This chain links TRBV4-1 with TRBJ2-2; 7 positions agree with TRBD1. Losses at the gene ends were 1 base for V and 6 bases for J; bases not matched to a gene: 8. The CDR3 runs 16 residues. The germline V gene encodes CDR1 MGHRA and CDR2 YSYEKL. CDR3 residues: CASSQVLQGDAGELFF. The CDR3 coding sequence is TGCGCCAGCAGCCAAGTTCTTCAGGGGGATGCCGGGGAGCTGTTTTTT.

Concerning this clone itself: Sequence at one end of the junction differs from germline and may be a read error. The V gene is TRBV7-9, the J gene TRBJ2-4; TRBD2 aligns across 10 bases. Germline lookup yields CDR1 SEHNR and CDR2 FQNEAQ (reference sequence). The CDR3 runs to 15 residues. The CDR3 here is CSSSGGGLAENIQYF. CDR3 sequence (DNA): TGTTCCAGCAGCGGGGGGGGGCTAGCGGAAAACATTCAGTACTTC.

This clone was seen more than once but under ten times. This rearrangement joins TRBV9 to TRBJ1-3, with TRBD1 matching 9 bases. Per the germline V gene, CDR1 is SGDLS and CDR2 is YYNGEE. V was clipped by 4 bases and J by 4 bases; unmatched bases: 6. The CDR3 contains 15 residues. In nucleotides, the CDR3 is TGTGCCAGCAGCCGTGGACAGGGGAGAGGAAACACCATATATTTT. Protein: CASSRGQGRGNTIYF.

The chain links TRBV27 to TRBJ2-1, with D possibly being TRBD1 (5 bases). The CDR3 length is 15 residues. V lost 6 bases and J 3 bases, leaving 15 bases between the germline ends. CDR1 MNHEY and CDR2 SMNVEV come from the germline V gene (reference sequence). CDR3 DNA sequence: TGTGCCAGCAGGCCGACAGTGAGAAACTACAATGAGCAGTTCTTC. Translating gives CASRPTVRNYNEQFF.

CDR3 bases: TGTGCCAGCAGCTTAGAGGCGGGGATTTACAATGAGCAGTTCTTC. As protein: CASSLEAGIYNEQFF. This chain links TRBV11-3 with TRBJ2-1, with D perhaps matching TRBD2 (6 bases). The ends were cut back, 0 bases at V and 4 bases at J, with 10 bases in the middle. CDR1 SGHNT and CDR2 YENEEA come from the germline V gene. The CDR3 totals 15 residues.